The 15 T cell receptor beta chains given below trace back to one sample, sequenced in a study of CD8+ T cells in alopecia areata. RNA was extracted and reverse transcribed into cDNA as the sequencing template. Libraries were prepared by immunoSEQ multiplex PCR; TCRdb keeps only in-frame clonotypes and omits some of them. The data contain 65,000 to 90,000 clones, approximately 50% of them seen just once; the ten biggest clones take up around 5.7%. Specimen: NKG2D-high CD8+ T cells sorted from blood. These TCRs come from a human donor with alopecia areata.

The chain couples TRBV12-5 to TRBJ2-7; 7 nucleotides agree with TRBD1. The trim removed 6 bases at V and 7 bases at J, leaving 15 bases unmatched. The germline CDR1 and CDR2 sequences are LGHNT and FRNRAP. The CDR3 is 15 residues long. CDR3 nucleotide sequence: TGTGCTAGTGGGACGATGGGACAGAATCTCATAGAGCAGTACTTC. Translating it yields CASGTMGQNLIEQYF.

The chain joins TRBV7-9 to TRBJ2-1; weak D call: TRBD2 (6 bases). The CDR3 covers 13 residues. V was trimmed by 4 bases and J by 8 bases, leaving 12 bases between them. Per germline, CDR1 SEHNR and CDR2 FQNEAQ (reference sequence). CDR3 loop: CASSWRGTHEQFF. As DNA, the CDR3 is TGTGCCAGCAGCTGGAGGGGTACTCATGAGCAGTTCTTC.

The CDR3 is CASSSPDGYGYTF. In DNA form, the CDR3 reads TGTGCCAGCAGTTCCCCGGACGGTTATGGCTACACCTTC. V and J are TRBV28 and TRBJ1-2, with unresolved D. CDR1 MDHEN and CDR2 SYDVKM come from the germline V gene. Between the trimmed V and J ends, which lost 4 bases and 5 bases, there was a span of 11 bases. The length of the CDR3 is 13 residues.

The gene calls are TRBV13 and TRBJ2-3; D might be TRBD1 or TRBD2, each matching 7 bases. Germline CDR1 reads PRHDT; CDR2 reads FYEKMQ (reference sequence). CDR3 size: 14 residues. The ends were cut back, 5 bases at V and 3 bases at J, with 12 bases in the middle. CDR3 nucleotides: TGTGCCAGCAGCCCGGGGGGACAGACAGATACGCAGTATTTT. As protein: CASSPGGQTDTQYF.

This rearrangement joins TRBV4-3 to TRBJ2-1; 11 bases fit TRBD1. The V segment lost 2 bases and the J segment 9 bases; nucleotides outside the gene matches: 6. CDR1 LGHNA and CDR2 YSLEER come from the germline V gene. CDR3 length equals 15 residues. The CDR3 bases are TGCGCCAGCAGCCAAATAGGACAGGGGGCAGGTGAGCAGTTCTTC. This codes for CASSQIGQGAGEQFF.

The rearrangement uses TRBV4-1 and TRBJ2-4; possible D gene TRBD2, 7 bases. Looked up from germline, CDR1 is MGHRA and CDR2 is YSYEKL. Trimming pared 0 bases from V and 3 bases from J, leaving 15 bases between. This CDR3 is 17 amino acids long. The CDR3 nucleotides are TGCGCCAGCAGCCAAGAGGGGTCGGGGGGCGGCAAAAACATTCAGTACTTC. Its translation: CASSQEGSGGGKNIQYF.

The V and J genes are TRBV4-1 and TRBJ1-4; D gene ambiguous. CDR1 MGHRA and CDR2 YSYEKL come from the germline V gene. V dropped 3 bases and J dropped 10 bases, with 15 bases sitting between them. The CDR3 runs 14 residues. The CDR3 reads CASSHLSPGGKLFF. The CDR3 coding sequence is TGCGCCAGCAGCCATTTATCGCCGGGCGGAAAACTGTTTTTT.

J is TRBJ1-6 and V is TRBV27; 7 bases agree with TRBD1. V lost 5 bases to trimming and J lost 6 bases; unmatched junction nucleotides: 7. CDR3 length equals 15 residues. Germline V gene lookup returns CDR1 MNHEY and CDR2 SMNVEV (reference sequence). The CDR3 region is CASSINRGSNSPLHF. CDR3 DNA: TGTGCCAGCAGTATTAACAGGGGCAGTAATTCACCCCTCCACTTT.

The chain recombines TRBV6-5 with TRBJ1-4; 8 positions agree with TRBD1. CDR1 is MNHEY, CDR2 SVGAGI, per germline. This CDR3 has 15 amino acids. The V and J ends lost 4 bases and 7 bases, in that order; junction bases with no gene match: 8. Here the CDR3 reads CASSSVDRGAEKLFF. The CDR3 region has the DNA TGTGCCAGCAGTTCCGTTGACAGGGGTGCTGAAAAACTGTTTTTT.

This chain's CDR3 is CSVGTGGQPQHF. Written as DNA, the CDR3 is TGCAGCGTAGGGACAGGGGGTCAGCCCCAGCATTTT. The chain is built from TRBV29-1 and TRBJ1-5; TRBD1 matches at 11 bases. The junction had 1 base not matched to a gene; V was cut back by 6 bases and J by 6 bases. The CDR3 extends over 12 amino acids. Germline V gives CDR1 SQVTM, CDR2 ANQGSEA.

This clone was picked up one time. The rearrangement joins TRBV30 to TRBJ1-1, with D possibly being TRBD1 (6 bases). With 3 bases removed from V and 0 bases from J, the gap between germline ends came to 14 bases. The CDR3 has 15 residues. The germline V gene has CDR1 GTSNPN and CDR2 SVGIG (reference sequence). Here the CDR3 DNA reads TGTGCCTGGAGACCGGACAGCTACATGAACACTGAAGCTTTCTTT. It is translated as CAWRPDSYMNTEAFF.

The chain combines TRBV27 with TRBJ1-2, with TRBD1 identical over 11 bases. Germline CDR1 MNHEY, CDR2 SMNVEV (reference sequence). The CDR3 has 17 residues. Trimming removed 8 bases from V and 0 bases from J; junction bases left unmatched: 11. For the CDR3, the DNA is TGTGCCAGCTTCCACCCCGGGACAGGGGGGGCTAACTATGGCTACACCTTC. As protein: CASFHPGTGGANYGYTF.

The table lists this clone with a few counts. The V gene is TRBV29-1, the J gene TRBJ2-5; unclear D gene. The end of the DNA is better explained by TRBJ2-7, so the J call may be wrong. CDR3 length equals 10 residues. Per germline, CDR1 SQVTM and CDR2 ANQGSEA. This CDR3 reads CSVHSDEQYF. The CDR3 region has the DNA TGCAGCGTTCACAGCGACGAGCAGTACTTC.

This clone was recorded a few times. This chain links TRBV5-1 with TRBJ2-7, with TRBD1 identical over 8 bases. V shed 4 bases, J shed 2 bases, and the junction held 8 bases outside the gene matches. The germline CDR1 and CDR2 sequences are SGHRS and YFSETQ. The CDR3 has 15 amino acids. CDR3 sequence (DNA): TGCGCCAGCAGCCCGACAGGGGTAGTCCCCTACGAGCAGTACTTC. As protein: CASSPTGVVPYEQYF.

This clone was found a few times. V gene TRBV29-1 combines with J gene TRBJ2-1; 10 positions match TRBD2. V lost 1 base and J lost 12; bases outside the gene matches: 9. The V gene's germline CDR1 is SQVTM and CDR2 ANQGSEA. This CDR3 region has 14 residues. CDR3 region: CSVEGTSGNQGQFF. For the CDR3, the DNA is TGCAGCGTTGAAGGGACTAGCGGCAACCAAGGGCAGTTCTTC.